This paragraph covers one TCR beta chain sequence. This CDR3 comprises 15 residues. The germline CDR1 and CDR2 sequences are LNHDA and SQIVND (reference sequence). V was trimmed by 7 bases and J by 4 bases, leaving 19 bases between them. This sample stems from a study of T cell changes during pregnancy in multiple sclerosis. Repertoires were generated with immunoSEQ multiplex PCR, while TCRdb's copy carries only in-frame clones and drops some. The sample lists about 42,000 clones, 91% seen once, with over 1.5% in the top ten. The J gene is TRBJ1-1, the V gene TRBV19; D perhaps matches TRBD1 (6 bases). The sample was CD4+ T cells from peripheral blood mononuclear cells, taken after pregnancy. The TCR was taken from a female donor in good health, enrolled as a control in a pregnancy study. Here the CDR3 reads CASTAWLQGPTEAFF. The CDR3 DNA follows: TGTGCCAGTACCGCCTGGTTACAGGGACCCACTGAAGCTTTCTTT.